This T cell receptor (beta chain) was obtained from a study of OX40 agonist ivuxolimab in advanced cancers. As for the study more broadly: The costimulatory receptor OX40 (CD134) was targeted by ivuxolimab, a fully human IgG2 agonistic monoclonal antibody. Intravenous ivuxolimab was administered to patients every 2 weeks at six dose levels: 0.01, 0.1, 0.3, 1.5, 3 and 10 mg/kg. Of the approximately 50 patients in dose escalation, about 20 had hepatocellular carcinoma, some 15 had melanoma, 9 had renal cell carcinoma and 9 had head and neck cancer. A male proportion of roughly 80% and a mean age of approximately 61 years, ranging from roughly 23 to 80, were recorded for the dose-escalation cohort. Patients were allowed to have had prior anti-PD-1, anti-PD-L1 or anti-CTLA-4 therapy, and around 37% of the dose-escalation patients had previously received checkpoint inhibitors. Three dose-escalation patients achieved partial responses, one with hepatocellular carcinoma and two with cutaneous melanoma. The point of sequencing TCRbeta in the periphery was to test whether ivuxolimab changed TCR sequence diversity and drove clonal T-cell expansion. The monotherapy dose-escalation portion (N ≈ 52 patients) of the phase I ivuxolimab trial is reported in the paper. The full study reports these points: Low levels of normalized T-cell clonal expansion were also seen in some patients who did not respond. After ivuxolimab, more expanded clones were found on average in CD8+ T cells than in CD4+ T cells. The antigen specificity of the peripheral T cells that underwent clonal expansion was not determined. In the 0.1-3.0 mg/kg groups, partial responders had among the lowest normalized peripheral clonal expansion, particularly in CD8+ T cells. At doses of 0.1 to 3.0 mg/kg, clonal expansion of both CD4+ and CD8+ blood T cells was observed from baseline to week 6.

Deletion took 5 bases off V and 2 bases off J, with a span of 17 bases between the germline ends. From its cysteine to its phenylalanine, the CDR3 spans 16 amino acids. The DNA shown is the 48-base CDR3, in frame from base 1. Reading the germline V gene gives CDR1 SGHTA and CDR2 FQGNSA. Concerning this clone: Its antigen specificity is not known. The input lacks base qualities; no much larger clone sits a single base away.

The trial excluded patients who had a history of autoimmune disease or who were on systemic immunosuppression. Peripheral blood for TCR sequencing was collected from all dose cohorts at baseline, on cycle 4 day 1, and on cycle 7 day 1. The samples were taken from a phase I, first-in-human, multicenter, open-label dose-escalation trial of ivuxolimab. Adults with locally advanced or metastatic melanoma, renal cell carcinoma, hepatocellular carcinoma or head and neck squamous cell carcinoma were enrolled in the trial. CD4+ and CD8+ T cells were sorted separately from peripheral blood before TCR sequencing. Genomic DNA was isolated from the sorted cells so that the TCRbeta CDR3 region could be sequenced. The immunoSEQ Assay was used for sequencing of TCRbeta CDR3 regions. TCRdb re-hosts the immuneACCESS table, in-frame sequences only. Its copies lack some clones; in the studies checked, an unresolved V gene accounts for under half of them, and the cause for the rest is not known. The sample includes approximately 100,000 clones, with 90% observed a single time. Jointly, the top ten make up approximately 0.31% of the sample.

The input for sequencing was CD4+ or CD8+ T cells sorted from blood, taken in a trial of the OX40 agonist ivuxolimab. The receptor chain draws on TRBV7-2 and TRBJ2-3, and perhaps TRBD1 as D gene, on 6 matching bases. The TCR comes from an adult with an advanced solid tumor such as melanoma, head and neck, liver or kidney cancer. CDR3 sequence: CASSPKTGPSTDTQYF. The nucleotide sequence is given as TGTGCCAGCAGCCCGAAGACAGGCCCATCCACAGATACGCAGTATTTT.